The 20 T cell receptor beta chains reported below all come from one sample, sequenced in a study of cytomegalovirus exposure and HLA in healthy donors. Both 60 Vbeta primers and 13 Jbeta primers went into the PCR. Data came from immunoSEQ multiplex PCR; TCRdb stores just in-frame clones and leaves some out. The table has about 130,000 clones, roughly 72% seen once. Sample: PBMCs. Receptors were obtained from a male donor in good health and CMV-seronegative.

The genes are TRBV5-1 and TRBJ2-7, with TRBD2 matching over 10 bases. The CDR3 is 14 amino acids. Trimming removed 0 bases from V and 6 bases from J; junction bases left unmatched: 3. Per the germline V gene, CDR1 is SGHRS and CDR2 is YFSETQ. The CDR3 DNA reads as TGCGCCAGCAGCTTGGCCCTAGCGGGAGCCGAGCAGTACTTC. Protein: CASSLALAGAEQYF.

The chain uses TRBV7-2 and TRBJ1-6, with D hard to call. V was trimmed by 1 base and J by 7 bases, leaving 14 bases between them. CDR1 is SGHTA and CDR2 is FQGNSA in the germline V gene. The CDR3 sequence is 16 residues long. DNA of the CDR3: TGTGCCAGCAGCTTAGTCAGGACTAGGGTGAATTCACCCCTCCACTTT. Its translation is CASSLVRTRVNSPLHF. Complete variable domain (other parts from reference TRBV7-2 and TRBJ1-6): GAGVSQSPSNKVTEKGKDVELRCDPISGHTALYWYRQSLGQGLEFLIYFQGNSAPDKSGLPSDRFSAERTGGSVSTLTIQRTQQEDSAVYLCASSLVRTRVNSPLHFGNGTRLTVT.

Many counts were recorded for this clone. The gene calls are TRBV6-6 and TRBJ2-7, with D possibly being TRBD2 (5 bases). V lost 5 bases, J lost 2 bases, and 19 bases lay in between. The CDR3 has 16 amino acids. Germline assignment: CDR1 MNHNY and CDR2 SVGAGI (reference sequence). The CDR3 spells CASSGLGIPSPYEQYF. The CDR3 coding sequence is TGTGCCAGCAGTGGACTCGGGATTCCCTCTCCCTACGAGCAGTACTTC.

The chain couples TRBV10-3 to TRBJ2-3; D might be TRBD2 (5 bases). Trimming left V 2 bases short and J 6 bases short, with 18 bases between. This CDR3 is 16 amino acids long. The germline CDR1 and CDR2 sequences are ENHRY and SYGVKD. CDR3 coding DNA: TGTGCCATCAGTGAGGACGGTTCGGGAAATGGGGATACGCAGTATTTT. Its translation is CAISEDGSGNGDTQYF.

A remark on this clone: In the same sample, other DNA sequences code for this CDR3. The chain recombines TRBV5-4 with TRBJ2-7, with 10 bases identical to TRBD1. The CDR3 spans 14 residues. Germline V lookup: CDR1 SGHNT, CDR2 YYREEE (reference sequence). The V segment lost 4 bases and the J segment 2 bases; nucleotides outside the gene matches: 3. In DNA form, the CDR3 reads TGTGCCAGCAGCCCAGGACAGGGGGCCTACGAGCAGTACTTC. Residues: CASSPGQGAYEQYF.

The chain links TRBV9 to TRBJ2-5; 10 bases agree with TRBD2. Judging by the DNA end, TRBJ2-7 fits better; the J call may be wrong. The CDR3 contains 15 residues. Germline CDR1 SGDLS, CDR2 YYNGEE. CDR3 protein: CASSVETSGTVEQYF. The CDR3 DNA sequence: TGTGCCAGCAGCGTAGAAACTAGCGGGACGGTCGAGCAGTACTTC.

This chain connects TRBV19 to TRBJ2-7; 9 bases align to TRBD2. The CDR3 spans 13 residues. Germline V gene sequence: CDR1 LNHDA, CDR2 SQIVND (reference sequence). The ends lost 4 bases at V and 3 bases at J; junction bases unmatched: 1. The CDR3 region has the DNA TGTGCCAGTAGTAGTAGCGGGAGCTACGAGCAGTACTTC. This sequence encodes CASSSSGSYEQYF.

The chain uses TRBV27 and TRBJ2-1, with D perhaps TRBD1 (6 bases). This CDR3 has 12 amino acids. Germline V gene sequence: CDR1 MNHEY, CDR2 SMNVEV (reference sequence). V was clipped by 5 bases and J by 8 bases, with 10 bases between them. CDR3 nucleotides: TGTGCCAGCAGTCAACAGGGTTATGAGCAGTTCTTC. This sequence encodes CASSQQGYEQFF.

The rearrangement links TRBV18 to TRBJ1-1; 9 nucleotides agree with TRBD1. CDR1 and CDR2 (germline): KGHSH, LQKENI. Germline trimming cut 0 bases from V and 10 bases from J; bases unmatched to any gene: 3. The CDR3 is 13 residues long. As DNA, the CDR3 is TGTGCCAGCTCACCACCAGCACAGGGGGCAGCTTTCTTT. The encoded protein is CASSPPAQGAAFF.

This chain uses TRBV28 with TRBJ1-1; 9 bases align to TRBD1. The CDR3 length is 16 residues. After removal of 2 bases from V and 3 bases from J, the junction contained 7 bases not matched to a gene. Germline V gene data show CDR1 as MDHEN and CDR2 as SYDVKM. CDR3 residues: CASSLAGTGTYTEAFF. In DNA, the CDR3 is TGTGCCAGCAGTTTAGCCGGGACAGGGACGTACACTGAAGCTTTCTTT. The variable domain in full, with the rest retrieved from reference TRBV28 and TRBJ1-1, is DVKVTQSSRYLVKRTGEKVFLECVQDMDHENMFWYRQDPGLGLRLIYFSYDVKMKEKGDIPEGYSVSREKKERFSLILESASTNQTSMYLCASSLAGTGTYTEAFFGQGTRLTVV.

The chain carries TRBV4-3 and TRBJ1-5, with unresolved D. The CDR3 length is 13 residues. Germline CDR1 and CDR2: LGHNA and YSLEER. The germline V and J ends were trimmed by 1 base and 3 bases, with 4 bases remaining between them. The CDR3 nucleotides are TGCGCCAGCAGCCAAGTTATCAATCAGCCCCAGCATTTT. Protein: CASSQVINQPQHF.

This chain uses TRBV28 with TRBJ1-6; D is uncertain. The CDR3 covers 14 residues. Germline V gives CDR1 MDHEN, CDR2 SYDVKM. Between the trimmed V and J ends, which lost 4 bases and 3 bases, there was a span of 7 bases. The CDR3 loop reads CASSSTGYNSPLHF. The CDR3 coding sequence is TGTGCCAGCAGTTCGACGGGCTATAATTCACCCCTCCACTTT.

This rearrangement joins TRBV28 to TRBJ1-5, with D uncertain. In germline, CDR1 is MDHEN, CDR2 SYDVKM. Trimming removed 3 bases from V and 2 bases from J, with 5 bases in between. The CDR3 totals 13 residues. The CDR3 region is CASSFLRNQPQHF. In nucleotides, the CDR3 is TGTGCCAGCAGTTTTCTTCGCAATCAGCCCCAGCATTTT.

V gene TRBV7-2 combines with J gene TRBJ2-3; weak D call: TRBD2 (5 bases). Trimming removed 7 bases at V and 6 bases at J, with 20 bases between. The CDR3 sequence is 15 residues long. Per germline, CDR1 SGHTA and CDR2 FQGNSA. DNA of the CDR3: TGTGCCAGCAACTGGGTGGGAGCCCCAGACGATACGCAGTATTTT. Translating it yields CASNWVGAPDDTQYF.

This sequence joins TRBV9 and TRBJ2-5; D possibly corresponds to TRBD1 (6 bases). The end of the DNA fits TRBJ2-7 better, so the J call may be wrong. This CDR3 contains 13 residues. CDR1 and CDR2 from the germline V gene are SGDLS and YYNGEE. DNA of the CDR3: TGTGCCAGCAGCGGGGACAACTCCTACGAGCAGTACTTC. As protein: CASSGDNSYEQYF.

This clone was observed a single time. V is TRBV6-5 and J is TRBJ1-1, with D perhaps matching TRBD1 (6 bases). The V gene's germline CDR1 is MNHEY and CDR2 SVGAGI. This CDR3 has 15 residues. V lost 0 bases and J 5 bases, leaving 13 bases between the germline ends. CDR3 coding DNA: TGTGCCAGCAGTTACTCAACAGGGTCGAGAACTGAAGCTTTCTTT. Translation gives CASSYSTGSRTEAFF.

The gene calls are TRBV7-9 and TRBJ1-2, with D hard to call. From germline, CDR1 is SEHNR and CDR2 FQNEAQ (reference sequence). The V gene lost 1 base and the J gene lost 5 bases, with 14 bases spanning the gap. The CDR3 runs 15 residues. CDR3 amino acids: CASSLGALDPYGYTF. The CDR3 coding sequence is TGTGCCAGCAGCTTAGGGGCACTGGATCCTTATGGCTACACCTTC.

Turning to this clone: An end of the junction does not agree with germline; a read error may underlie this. For the CDR3, the DNA is TGTGCCAGCAGCAAAGACCCGGAGCGGATCTTC. Translating it yields CASSKDPERIF. The rearrangement joins TRBV7-2 to TRBJ2-1, with D possibly being TRBD2 (5 bases). CDR3 length: 11 amino acids. CDR1 SGHTA and CDR2 FQGNSA come from the germline V gene.

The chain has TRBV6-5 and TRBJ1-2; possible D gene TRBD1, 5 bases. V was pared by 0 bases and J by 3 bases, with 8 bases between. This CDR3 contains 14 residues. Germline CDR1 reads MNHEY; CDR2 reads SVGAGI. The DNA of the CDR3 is TGTGCCAGCAGTTACTCAGGGGTGCACTATGGCTACACCTTC. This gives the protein CASSYSGVHYGYTF.

DNA of the CDR3: TGTGCCAGCAGCCCACCTGGACAGCCTCCGGGGAATGAGCAGTTCTTC. Protein: CASSPPGQPPGNEQFF. The V call is TRBV13, the J call TRBJ2-1; possibly TRBD1 for D (6 bases). V lost 5 bases to trimming and J lost 7 bases, with 21 bases between them. This CDR3 has 16 amino acids. Germline V gene sequence: CDR1 PRHDT, CDR2 FYEKMQ (reference sequence).